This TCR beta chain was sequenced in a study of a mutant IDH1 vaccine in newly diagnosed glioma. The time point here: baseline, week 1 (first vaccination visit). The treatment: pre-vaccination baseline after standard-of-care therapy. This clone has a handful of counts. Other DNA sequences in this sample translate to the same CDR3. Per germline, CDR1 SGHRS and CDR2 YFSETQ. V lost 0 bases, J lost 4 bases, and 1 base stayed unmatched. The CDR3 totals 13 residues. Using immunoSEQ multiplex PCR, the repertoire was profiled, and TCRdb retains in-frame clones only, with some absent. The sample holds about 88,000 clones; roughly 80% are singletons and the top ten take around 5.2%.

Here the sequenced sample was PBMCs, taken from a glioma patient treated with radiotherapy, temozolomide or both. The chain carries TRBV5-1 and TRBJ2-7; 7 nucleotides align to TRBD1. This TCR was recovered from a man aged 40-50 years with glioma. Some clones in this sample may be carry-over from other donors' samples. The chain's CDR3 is CASSLVTGYEQYF. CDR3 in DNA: TGCGCCAGCAGCTTGGTGACAGGGTACGAGCAGTACTTC.